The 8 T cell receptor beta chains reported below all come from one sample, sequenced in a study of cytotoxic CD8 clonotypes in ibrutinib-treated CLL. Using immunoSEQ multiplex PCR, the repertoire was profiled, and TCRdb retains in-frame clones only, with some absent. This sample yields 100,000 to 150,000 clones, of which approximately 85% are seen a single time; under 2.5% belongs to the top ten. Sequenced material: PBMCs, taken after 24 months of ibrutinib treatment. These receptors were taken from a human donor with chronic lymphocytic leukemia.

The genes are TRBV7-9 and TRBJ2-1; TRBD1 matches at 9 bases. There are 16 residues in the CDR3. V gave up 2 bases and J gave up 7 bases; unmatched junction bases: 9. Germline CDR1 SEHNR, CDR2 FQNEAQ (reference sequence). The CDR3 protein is CASSLTWDRVGNEQFF. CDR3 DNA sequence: TGTGCCAGCAGCTTAACCTGGGACAGGGTGGGGAATGAGCAGTTCTTC.

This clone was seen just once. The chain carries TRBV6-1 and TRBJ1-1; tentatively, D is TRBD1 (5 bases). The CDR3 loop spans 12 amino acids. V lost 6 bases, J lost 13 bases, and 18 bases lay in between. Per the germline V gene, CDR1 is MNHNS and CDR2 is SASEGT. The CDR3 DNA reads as TGTGCCAGCAGGCTTTCTTGGGGGAGGAATTTCTTT. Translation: CASRLSWGRNFF.

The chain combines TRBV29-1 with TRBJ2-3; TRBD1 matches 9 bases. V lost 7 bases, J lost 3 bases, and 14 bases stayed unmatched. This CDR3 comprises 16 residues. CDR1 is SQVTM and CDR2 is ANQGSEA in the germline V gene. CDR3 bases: TGCAGCGGGGGACAGGGTTTTATGGCGGTAACAGATACGCAGTATTTT. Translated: CSGGQGFMAVTDTQYF.

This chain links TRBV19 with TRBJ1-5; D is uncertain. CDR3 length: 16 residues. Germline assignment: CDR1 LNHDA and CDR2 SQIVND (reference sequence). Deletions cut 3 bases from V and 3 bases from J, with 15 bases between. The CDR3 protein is CASSITRLSNNQPQHF. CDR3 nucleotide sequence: TGTGCCAGTAGTATTACCAGGCTTAGTAACAATCAGCCCCAGCATTTT.

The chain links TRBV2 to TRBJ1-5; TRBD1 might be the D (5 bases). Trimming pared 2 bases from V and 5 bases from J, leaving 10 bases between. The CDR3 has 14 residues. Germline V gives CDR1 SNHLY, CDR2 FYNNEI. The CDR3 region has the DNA TGTGCCAGCAGTGAACTAGGGGACCATCAGCCCCAGCATTTT. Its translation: CASSELGDHQPQHF.

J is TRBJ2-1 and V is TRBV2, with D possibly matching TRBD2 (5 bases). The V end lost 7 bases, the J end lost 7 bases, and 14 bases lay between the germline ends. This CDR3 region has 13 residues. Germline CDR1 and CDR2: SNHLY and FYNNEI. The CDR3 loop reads CASIRTEVNEQFF. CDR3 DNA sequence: TGTGCCAGCATCCGGACTGAAGTAAATGAGCAGTTCTTC.

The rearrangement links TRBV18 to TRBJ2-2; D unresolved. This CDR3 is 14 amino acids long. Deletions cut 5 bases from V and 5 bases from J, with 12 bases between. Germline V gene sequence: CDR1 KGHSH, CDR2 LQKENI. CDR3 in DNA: TGTGCCAGCTCAGCCGACGAGGTAACCGGGGAGCTGTTTTTT. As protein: CASSADEVTGELFF.

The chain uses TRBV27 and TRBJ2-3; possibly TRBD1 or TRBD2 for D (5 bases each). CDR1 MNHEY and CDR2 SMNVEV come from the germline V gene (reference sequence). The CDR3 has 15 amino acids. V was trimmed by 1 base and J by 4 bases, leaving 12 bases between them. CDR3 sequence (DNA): TGTGCCAGCAGTTTATTCCCAGGGAGATCAGATACGCAGTATTTT. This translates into CASSLFPGRSDTQYF.